The next 21 T cell receptor beta chains were all read from a single sample in a study of vaccination and CD4 T cells after COVID-19. The treatment here: roughly 10-day PBMC culture with coronavirus spike peptide pools or control peptides (ViraFEST assay). No cognate antigen is known for these TCRs. Sequencing of cultured CD4+ T cell DNA used the Oncomine TCR Beta short-read assay. TCRdb analysed the PCR reads with MiXCR anew, one entry per CDR3 protein. The data hold some 4,400 distinct CDR3 sequences, with around 43% observed a single time. The sample consisted of CD4+ T cells from blood, cultured in vitro. Receptors were obtained from a human donor who had recovered from COVID-19.

The CDR3 region has the DNA TGTGCCAGCGGGGGACAGGTCGCTAATTCACCCCTCCACTTT. It yields the protein CASGGQVANSPLHF. This chain links TRBV7-2 with TRBJ1-6; the match to TRBD1 covers 8 bases. This CDR3 is built from 14 residues. The germline CDR1 and CDR2 sequences are SGHTA and FQGNSA. V shed 8 bases, J shed 6 bases, and the junction held 6 bases outside the gene matches.

This rearrangement joins TRBV10-3 to TRBJ2-2; 7 nucleotides match TRBD1. Trimming cost V 8 bases and J 4 bases; bases outside gene matches: 1. The CDR3 is 12 amino acids. Germline V gene sequence: CDR1 ENHRY, CDR2 SYGVKD. Here the CDR3 reads CAIGQVTGELFF. In DNA form, the CDR3 reads TGTGCCATCGGACAGGTCACCGGGGAGCTGTTTTTT.

This clonotype was seen only once. This sequence joins TRBV5-1 and TRBJ1-1; possible D gene TRBD1, 5 bases. V was trimmed by 5 bases and J by 6 bases, leaving 14 bases between them. The CDR3 totals 13 residues. Germline V gives CDR1 SGHRS, CDR2 YFSETQ. The CDR3 DNA sequence: TGCGCCAGCAGGGAGGGGTTCTTGCCTGAAGCTTTCTTT. Translated, it gives CASREGFLPEAFF.

This clonotype was seen once. The chain has TRBV6-1 and TRBJ2-7, with 7 bases aligning to TRBD1. Germline V lookup: CDR1 MNHNS, CDR2 SASEGT. V was clipped by 6 bases and J by 7 bases; unmatched bases: 9. The CDR3 has 13 residues. The chain's CDR3 is CASRRGPSGEQYF. CDR3 nucleotide sequence: TGTGCCAGCAGGAGGGGGCCCAGTGGGGAGCAGTACTTC.

V gene TRBV4-3 combines with J gene TRBJ2-2; 8 nucleotides align to TRBD2. The CDR3 has 16 amino acids. J lost 5 bases, V lost 2 bases, and 7 bases had no gene match. The germline V gene has CDR1 LGHNA and CDR2 YSLEER. The DNA of the CDR3 is TGCGCCAGCAGCCAAACAAGACTAGCGAGAACCGGGGAGCTGTTTTTT. It is translated as CASSQTRLARTGELFF.

The chain links TRBV7-2 to TRBJ2-3; TRBD1 or TRBD2 may be the D gene (5 bases each). Looked up from germline, CDR1 is SGHTA and CDR2 is FQGNSA. The CDR3 runs to 13 residues. The V end was cut by 5 bases, the J end by 6 bases, with 12 bases between. The CDR3 reads CASSLNWGDTQYF. The CDR3, as DNA: TGTGCCAGCAGCCTTAATTGGGGGGATACGCAGTATTTT.

This clonotype showed up just a few times. The chain carries TRBV6-1 and TRBJ2-2; D unclear. The CDR3 totals 13 residues. V dropped 6 bases and J dropped 0 bases, with 5 bases sitting between them. Germline values: CDR1 MNHNS, CDR2 SASEGT. In DNA form, the CDR3 reads TGTGCCAGCAGGATTTCGAACACCGGGGAGCTGTTTTTT. Translation: CASRISNTGELFF.

V gene TRBV7-9 combines with J gene TRBJ2-5; D not resolved. Germline values: CDR1 SEHNR, CDR2 FQNEAQ (reference sequence). The V gene lost 1 base and the J gene lost 1 base, with 13 bases spanning the gap. The CDR3 loop spans 16 amino acids. The chain's CDR3 is CASSLGGSSGQETQYF. DNA for the CDR3: TGTGCCAGCAGCTTAGGAGGATCGTCTGGCCAAGAGACCCAGTACTTC.

The chain's CDR3 is CASSPPRGESYEQYF. For the CDR3, the DNA is TGTGCCAGCAGCCCCCCCCGGGGGGAGAGCTACGAGCAGTACTTC. The chain couples TRBV11-2 to TRBJ2-7; TRBD2 matches 7 bases. Germline lookup yields CDR1 SGHAT and CDR2 FQNNGV. V lost 5 bases, J lost 3 bases, and 10 bases stayed unmatched. This CDR3 has 15 residues.

Judged by abundance, this clonotype is large (0.1 to 1%). The chain uses TRBV18 and TRBJ2-5, with 8 bases aligning to TRBD2. The germline V gene has CDR1 KGHSH and CDR2 LQKENI. V lost 5 bases and J lost 1; bases outside the gene matches: 6. CDR3 length equals 15 residues. The CDR3 is CASSSRSGIQETQYF. DNA for the CDR3: TGTGCCAGCTCATCTCGTAGCGGGATCCAAGAGACCCAGTACTTC.

This clonotype appeared a single time. The chain carries TRBV12-3 or TRBV12-4 and TRBJ2-3; D is possibly TRBD1 (5 bases). V dropped 3 bases and J dropped 1 base, with 14 bases sitting between them. The CDR3 has 16 residues. CDR3 region: CASSLGLVGGTDTQYF. The CDR3 DNA is TGTGCCAGCAGTTTGGGGCTAGTTGGGGGCACAGATACGCAGTATTTT.

The chain recombines TRBV5-4 with TRBJ1-1, with D maybe TRBD1 (5 bases). Trimming took off 1 base at V and 4 bases at J, with 11 bases between the two ends. CDR3 length: 14 amino acids. Germline V CDR1 and CDR2: SGHNT, YYREEE (reference sequence). The CDR3 DNA reads as TGTGCCAGCAGCTTGTCAGGAAGGGGCACTGAAGCTTTCTTT. It is translated as CASSLSGRGTEAFF.

This clonotype has only a few counts. The chain is built from TRBV20-1 and TRBJ2-7; 9 nucleotides match TRBD2. CDR3 length: 14 amino acids. The J segment lost 7 bases and the V segment lost 3 bases, leaving 10 bases of the junction unmatched. Germline-derived CDR1 and CDR2 are DFQATT and SNEGSKA (reference sequence). The CDR3 reads CSASGLAGAREQYF. CDR3 in DNA: TGCAGTGCTAGTGGATTAGCGGGAGCGCGGGAGCAGTACTTC.

This clonotype has just a few counts. The CDR3 reads CAWSPGPRNTEAFF. CDR3 in DNA: TGTGCCTGGAGTCCGGGACCAAGGAACACTGAAGCTTTCTTT. The chain joins TRBV30 to TRBJ1-1, with D maybe TRBD1 (5 bases). The germline V and J ends were trimmed by 2 bases and 1 base, with 11 bases remaining between them. This CDR3 spans 14 amino acids. Germline V gene sequence: CDR1 GTSNPN, CDR2 SVGIG (reference sequence). Combining the CDR3 with reference TRBV30 and TRBJ1-1 gives the whole variable domain SQTIHQWPATLVQPVGSPLSLECTVEGTSNPNLYWYRQAAGRGLQLLFYSVGIGQISSEVPQNLSASRPQDRQFILSSKKLLLSDSGFYLCAWSPGPRNTEAFFGQGTRLTVV.

This chain connects TRBV6-1 to TRBJ1-2; no clear D gene. V lost 6 bases and J 4 bases, leaving 12 bases between the germline ends. The CDR3 has 13 residues. From germline, CDR1 is MNHNS and CDR2 SASEGT. In nucleotides, the CDR3 is TGTGCCAGCAGCCTAAGGACTCCCTATGGCTACACCTTC. Translating gives CASSLRTPYGYTF.

This clonotype has only a few counts. The J gene is TRBJ1-2, the V gene TRBV15; the D is unclear. Germline values: CDR1 LNHNV, CDR2 YYDKDF (reference sequence). V dropped 1 base and J dropped 6 bases, with 9 bases sitting between them. The CDR3 is 13 amino acids. CDR3 coding DNA: TGTGCCACCAGCAGAGTTAGGGTGGATGGCTACACCTTC. This codes for CATSRVRVDGYTF. The full variable domain, rest sourced from reference TRBV15 and TRBJ1-2, is DAMVIQNPRYQVTQFGKPVTLSCSQTLNHNVMYWYQQKSSQAPKLLFHYYDKDFNNEADTPDNFQSRRPNTSFCFLDIRSPGLGDTAMYLCATSRVRVDGYTFGSGTRLTVV.

This chain links TRBV4-3 with TRBJ2-5, with 8 nucleotides matching TRBD2. Germline V gene lookup returns CDR1 LGHNA and CDR2 YSLEER. The ends lost 3 bases at V and 4 bases at J; junction bases unmatched: 4. The CDR3 has 14 residues. CDR3 in DNA: TGCGCCAGCAGCCATGGACTAGCCGGAGAGACCCAGTACTTC. As protein: CASSHGLAGETQYF.

This clonotype was seen more than once but under ten times. The J gene is TRBJ2-1, the V gene TRBV6-1; D is unclear. Germline V gene data show CDR1 as MNHNS and CDR2 as SASEGT. Trimming left V 6 bases short and J 3 bases short, with 3 bases between. This CDR3 comprises 11 residues. The CDR3 region has the DNA TGTGCCAGCAGCTTCTACAATGAGCAGTTCTTC. Its protein product is CASSFYNEQFF.

This clonotype has more than one count but fewer than ten. The V gene is TRBV7-2, the J gene TRBJ2-3; possibly TRBD1 or TRBD2 for D (6 bases each). CDR1 is SGHTA and CDR2 is FQGNSA in the germline V gene. V was cut by 5 bases and J by 0 bases, with 18 bases left in between. CDR3 length: 17 residues. The CDR3 spells CASSTPGAEWSTDTQYF. CDR3 coding DNA: TGTGCCAGCAGCACCCCGGGGGCAGAGTGGAGCACAGATACGCAGTATTTT.

This chain connects TRBV19 to TRBJ2-1; 7 bases fit TRBD2. V trimming: 1 base; J trimming: 0 bases; junction bases outside the gene matches: 0. This CDR3 has 15 residues. Per the germline V gene, CDR1 is LNHDA and CDR2 is SQIVND (reference sequence). The CDR3, as DNA: TGTGCCAGTAGTATAGGGACTAGCTCCTACAATGAGCAGTTCTTC. Encoded protein: CASSIGTSSYNEQFF. The complete variable domain, with remaining parts taken from reference TRBV19 and TRBJ2-1, reads DGGITQSPKYLFRKEGQNVTLSCEQNLNHDAMYWYRQDPGQGLRLIYYSQIVNDFQKGDIAEGYSVSREKKESFPLTVTSAQKNPTAFYLCASSIGTSSYNEQFFGPGTRLTVL.

The rearrangement uses TRBV27 and TRBJ2-1, with D possibly TRBD2 on 6 matching bases. Trimming took 6 bases from V and 4 from J, leaving 22 bases between them. The germline CDR1 and CDR2 sequences are MNHEY and SMNVEV (reference sequence). The CDR3 extends over 17 amino acids. The CDR3 reads CASSPKVGGLTYNEQFF. The DNA of the CDR3 is TGTGCCAGCAGCCCTAAGGTTGGGGGACTCACTTACAATGAGCAGTTCTTC.